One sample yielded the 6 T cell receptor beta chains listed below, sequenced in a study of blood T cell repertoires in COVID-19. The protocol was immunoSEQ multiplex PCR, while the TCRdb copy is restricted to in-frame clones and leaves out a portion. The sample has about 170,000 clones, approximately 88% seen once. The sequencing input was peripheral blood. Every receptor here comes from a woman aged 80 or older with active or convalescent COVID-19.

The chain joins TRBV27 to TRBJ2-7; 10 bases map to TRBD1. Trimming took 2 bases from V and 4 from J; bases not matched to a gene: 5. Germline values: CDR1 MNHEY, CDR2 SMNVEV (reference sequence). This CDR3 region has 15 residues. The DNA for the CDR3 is TGTGCCAGCAGTTTAAAGTGGACAGGGGGGTACGAGCAGTACTTC. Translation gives CASSLKWTGGYEQYF.

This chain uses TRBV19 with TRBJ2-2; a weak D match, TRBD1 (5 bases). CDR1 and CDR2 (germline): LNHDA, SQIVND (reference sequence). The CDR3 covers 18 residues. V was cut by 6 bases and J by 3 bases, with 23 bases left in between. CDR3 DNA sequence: TGTGCCAGTAGCTTAAGAGAACCAGGGTGGTGGGACACCGGGGAGCTGTTTTTT. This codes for CASSLREPGWWDTGELFF.

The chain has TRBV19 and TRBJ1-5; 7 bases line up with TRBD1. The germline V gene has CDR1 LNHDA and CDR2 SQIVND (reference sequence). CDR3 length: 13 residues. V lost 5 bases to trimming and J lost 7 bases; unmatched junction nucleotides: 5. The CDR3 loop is CASSGQAGQPQHF. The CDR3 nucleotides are TGTGCCAGTAGTGGACAGGCGGGCCAGCCCCAGCATTTT.

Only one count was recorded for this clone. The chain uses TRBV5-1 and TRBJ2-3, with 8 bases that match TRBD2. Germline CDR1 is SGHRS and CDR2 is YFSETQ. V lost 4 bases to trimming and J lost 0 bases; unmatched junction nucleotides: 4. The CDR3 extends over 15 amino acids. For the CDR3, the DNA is TGCGCCAGCAGCCTAGGGACTAGAAGCACAGATACGCAGTATTTT. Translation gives CASSLGTRSTDTQYF.

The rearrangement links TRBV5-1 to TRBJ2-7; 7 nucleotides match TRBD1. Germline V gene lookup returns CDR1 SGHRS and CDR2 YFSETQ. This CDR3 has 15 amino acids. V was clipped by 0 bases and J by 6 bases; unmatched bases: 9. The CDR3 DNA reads TGCGCCAGCAGCTTGGGACCATTAACAGGGGTCGAGCAGTACTTC. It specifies CASSLGPLTGVEQYF.

The CDR3 protein is CASSPQGIEAFF. In nucleotides, the CDR3 is TGTGCCAGCTCACCCCAGGGAATTGAAGCTTTCTTT. The chain employs TRBV18 and TRBJ1-1; a weak D match, TRBD1 (5 bases). With 3 bases removed from V and 7 bases from J, the gap between germline ends came to 9 bases. Germline V CDR1 and CDR2: KGHSH, LQKENI. The CDR3 runs to 12 residues.